Below, 10 T cell receptor beta chains from the same sample are listed, as sequenced in a study of identical twins. TCRdb called the 5' RACE reads again in MiXCR, with one record for every CDR3 protein. This table holds over 600,000 distinct CDR3 sequences, approximately 22% found once. This sample also appeared in a second study, on T cells expressing NK-cell markers.

The sequenced sample consisted of PBMCs. These receptors were obtained from a woman between 18 and 29 years old in good health.

The gene calls are TRBV6-1 and TRBJ2-1; D is perhaps TRBD1 (6 bases). Germline V gene lookup returns CDR1 MNHNS and CDR2 SASEGT. CDR3 length: 15 amino acids. V lost 7 bases to trimming and J lost 2 bases, with 15 bases between them. CDR3 DNA: TGTGCCAGCACCGTCACACAGGGAACCTACAATGAGCAGTTCTTC. This sequence encodes CASTVTQGTYNEQFF.

The CDR3 is CSATWTDRAYEQYF. The CDR3 DNA sequence: TGCAGTGCAACCTGGACAGATCGGGCCTACGAGCAGTACTTC. The chain uses TRBV20-1 and TRBJ2-7, with a weak D call TRBD1 (6 bases). The CDR3 consists of 14 residues. Germline CDR1 reads DFQATT; CDR2 reads SNEGSKA (reference sequence). The V and J ends lost 6 bases and 2 bases respectively, with 17 bases between them.

The V call is TRBV20-1, the J call TRBJ2-7; D unclear. Germline values: CDR1 DFQATT, CDR2 SNEGSKA (reference sequence). V dropped 3 bases and J dropped 3 bases, with 6 bases sitting between them. This CDR3 has 11 amino acids. The CDR3 reads CSARESYEQYF. The CDR3 bases are TGCAGTGCTAGGGAGAGCTACGAGCAGTACTTC.

This clonotype was detected ten times or more. This chain uses TRBV5-1 with TRBJ2-2, with D possibly being TRBD1 (6 bases). V was trimmed by 7 bases and J by 5 bases, leaving 21 bases between them. CDR1 and CDR2 from the germline V gene are SGHRS and YFSETQ. This CDR3 has 16 amino acids. CDR3 DNA sequence: TGCGCCAGCCGAGTTCAGGACAGCGCTACAACCGGGGAGCTGTTTTTT. It codes for CASRVQDSATTGELFF.

This clonotype was observed many times. V is TRBV29-1 and J is TRBJ2-1, with a weak D call TRBD2 (6 bases). Germline assignment: CDR1 SQVTM and CDR2 ANQGSEA. V lost 7 bases, J lost 3 bases, and 13 bases lay in between. CDR3 length: 13 residues. CDR3 nucleotides: TGCAGCGGACTCCGCGGGGACTACAATGAGCAGTTCTTC. Residues: CSGLRGDYNEQFF.

This clonotype was seen a handful of times. The rearrangement uses TRBV20-1 and TRBJ2-7; D possibly matches TRBD1 or TRBD2 (5 bases each). Germline V gives CDR1 DFQATT, CDR2 SNEGSKA (reference sequence). The germline V and J ends were trimmed by 4 bases and 2 bases, with 15 bases remaining between them. The CDR3 totals 14 residues. The CDR3 reads CSAIGTQRTYEQYF. As DNA, the CDR3 is TGCAGTGCTATTGGGACCCAGAGAACCTACGAGCAGTACTTC.

The sample holds a few counts of this clonotype. V usage is TRBV5-1 and J usage is TRBJ2-1; 10 nucleotides agree with TRBD2. The V and J ends lost 3 bases and 0 bases, in that order; junction bases with no gene match: 9. CDR3 length: 18 amino acids. Looked up from germline, CDR1 is SGHRS and CDR2 is YFSETQ. CDR3 sequence (DNA): TGCGCCAGCAGCTCCCTCGGACTAGCGGCTTCCTCCTACAATGAGCAGTTCTTC. This translates into CASSSLGLAASSYNEQFF.

V is TRBV3-1 and J is TRBJ2-1, with D perhaps matching TRBD2 (6 bases). The CDR3 loop spans 13 amino acids. The germline V gene has CDR1 LGHDT and CDR2 YNNKEL (reference sequence). Trimming shortened V by 3 bases and J by 6 bases, and 9 bases separated the two germline ends. The CDR3 sequence is CASSHMTSNEQFF. The CDR3 coding sequence is TGTGCCAGCAGCCATATGACTAGCAATGAGCAGTTCTTC.

CDR3 amino acids: CASSHRDRGTNEQFF. CDR3 bases: TGTGCCAGCAGCCACCGGGACAGGGGTACCAATGAGCAGTTCTTC. The gene calls are TRBV12-3 or TRBV12-4 and TRBJ2-1; 10 nucleotides line up with TRBD1. This CDR3 region has 15 residues. V was pared by 6 bases and J by 6 bases, with 8 bases of the junction left unmatched.

This clonotype was counted between two and nine times. The rearrangement links TRBV3-1 to TRBJ2-7; TRBD1 might be the D (8 bases). The CDR3 is 17 residues long. Germline CDR1 is LGHDT and CDR2 is YNNKEL (reference sequence). The ends were cut back, 7 bases at V and 9 bases at J, with 31 bases in the middle. The CDR3 nucleotides are TGTGCCAGCACTCCACAGGGGGGGATGAACTACGAGTCGCGGCAGTACTTC. Translating it yields CASTPQGGMNYESRQYF.